This T cell receptor beta chain was observed in a study of blood T cell repertoires in COVID-19. On the study more broadly: Samples representing acute and convalescent COVID-19 were sourced from the United States, Italy and Spain.

Original processing methods: Estimation of nucleated cell counts was performed using reference gene primer amplification. Profiled with immunoSEQ multiplex PCR; TCRdb holds only in-frame clones, not every one. V and J calls and clone size are as listed in that table; D and trimming were resolved from the DNA. The profile shows nearly 25,000 clones, 81% of them singletons. Those enrolled in Seattle joined during active infection and were followed longitudinally afterward. The receptor comes from a woman aged 70-85 years with COVID-19, enrolled during active disease. Sequenced sample: peripheral blood.

In DNA, the CDR3 is TGTGCCAGCAGTGAAAGGATTCTGCGTAGGGGAGCTTTCTTT. Translation gives CASSERILRRGAFF. The chain is built from TRBV2 and TRBJ1-1; a weak D match, TRBD1 (5 bases). CDR3 size: 14 residues. The germline CDR1 and CDR2 sequences are SNHLY and FYNNEI. V gave up 2 bases and J gave up 10 bases, with 17 bases separating them.